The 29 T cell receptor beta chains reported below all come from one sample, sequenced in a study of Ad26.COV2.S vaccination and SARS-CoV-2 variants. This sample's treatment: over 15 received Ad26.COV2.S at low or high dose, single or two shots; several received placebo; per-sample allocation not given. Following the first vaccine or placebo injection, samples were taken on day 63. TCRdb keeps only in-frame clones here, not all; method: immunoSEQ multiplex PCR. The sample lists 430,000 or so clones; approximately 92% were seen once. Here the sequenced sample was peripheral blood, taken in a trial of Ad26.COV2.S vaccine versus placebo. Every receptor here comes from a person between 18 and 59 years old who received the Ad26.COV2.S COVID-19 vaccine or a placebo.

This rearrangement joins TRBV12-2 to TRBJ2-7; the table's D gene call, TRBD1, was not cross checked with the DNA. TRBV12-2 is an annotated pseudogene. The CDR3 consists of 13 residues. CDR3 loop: CASREGQDFEQYF. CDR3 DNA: TGTGCAAGTCGCGAAGGACAGGATTTTGAGCAGTACTTC.

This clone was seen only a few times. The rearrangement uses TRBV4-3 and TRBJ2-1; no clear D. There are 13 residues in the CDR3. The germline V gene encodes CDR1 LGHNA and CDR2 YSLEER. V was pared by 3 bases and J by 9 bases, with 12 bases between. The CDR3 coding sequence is TGCGCCAGCAGCCATACCGGACCCCGTGAGCAGTTCTTC. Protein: CASSHTGPREQFF.

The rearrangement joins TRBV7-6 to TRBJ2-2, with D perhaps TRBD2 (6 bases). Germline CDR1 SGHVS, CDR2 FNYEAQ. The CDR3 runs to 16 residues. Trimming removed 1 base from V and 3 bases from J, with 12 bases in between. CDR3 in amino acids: CASSLGTGLYTGELFF. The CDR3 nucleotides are TGTGCCAGCAGCTTAGGGACGGGACTCTACACCGGGGAGCTGTTTTTT.

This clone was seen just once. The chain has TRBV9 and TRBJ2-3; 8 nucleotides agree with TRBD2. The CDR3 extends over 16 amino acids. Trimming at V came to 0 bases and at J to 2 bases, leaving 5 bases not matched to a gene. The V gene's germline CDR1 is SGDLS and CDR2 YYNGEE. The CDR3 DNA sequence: TGTGCCAGCAGCGTAGGTTTTAGCGGGAACACAGATACGCAGTATTTT. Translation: CASSVGFSGNTDTQYF.

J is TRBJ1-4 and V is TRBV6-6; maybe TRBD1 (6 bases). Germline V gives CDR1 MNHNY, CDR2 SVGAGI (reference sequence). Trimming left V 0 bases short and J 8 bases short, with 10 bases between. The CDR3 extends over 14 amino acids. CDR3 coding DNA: TGTGCCAGCAGTTACTCCAGAACAGGGGAAAAACTGTTTTTT. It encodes CASSYSRTGEKLFF.

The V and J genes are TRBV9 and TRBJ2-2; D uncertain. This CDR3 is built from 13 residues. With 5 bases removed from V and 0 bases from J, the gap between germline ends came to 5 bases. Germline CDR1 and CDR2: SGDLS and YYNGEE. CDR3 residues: CASSMANTGELFF. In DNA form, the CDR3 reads TGTGCCAGCAGTATGGCGAACACCGGGGAGCTGTTTTTT.

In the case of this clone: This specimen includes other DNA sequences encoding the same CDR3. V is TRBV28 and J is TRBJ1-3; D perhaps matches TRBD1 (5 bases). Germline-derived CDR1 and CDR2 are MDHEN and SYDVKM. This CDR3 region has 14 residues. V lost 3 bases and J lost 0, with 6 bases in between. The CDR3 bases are TGTGCCAGCAGTTTGGGGGGCTCTGGAAACACCATATATTTT. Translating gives CASSLGGSGNTIYF.

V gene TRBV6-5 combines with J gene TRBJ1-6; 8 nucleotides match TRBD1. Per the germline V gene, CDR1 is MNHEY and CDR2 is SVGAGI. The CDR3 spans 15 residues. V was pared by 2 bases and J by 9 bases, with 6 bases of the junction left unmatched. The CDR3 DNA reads TGTGCCAGCAGTTACCGGACAGGGTATGGTTCACCCCTCCACTTT. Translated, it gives CASSYRTGYGSPLHF.

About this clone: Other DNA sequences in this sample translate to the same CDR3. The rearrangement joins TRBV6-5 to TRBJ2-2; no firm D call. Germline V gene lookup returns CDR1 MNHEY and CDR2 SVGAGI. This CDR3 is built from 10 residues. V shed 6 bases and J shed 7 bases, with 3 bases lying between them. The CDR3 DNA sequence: TGTGCCAGCAGGGACGGGGAGCTGTTTTTT. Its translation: CASRDGELFF.

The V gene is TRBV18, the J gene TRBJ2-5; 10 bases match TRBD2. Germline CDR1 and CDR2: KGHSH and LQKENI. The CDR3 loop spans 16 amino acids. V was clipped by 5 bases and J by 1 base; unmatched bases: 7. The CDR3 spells CASSASSGRTQETQYF. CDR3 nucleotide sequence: TGTGCCAGCTCAGCCTCTAGCGGGAGAACCCAAGAGACCCAGTACTTC.

The CDR3 here is CAWSNGLAGGPDTQYF. CDR3 nucleotides: TGTGCCTGGAGCAACGGGCTAGCGGGAGGGCCAGATACGCAGTATTTT. V gene TRBV30 combines with J gene TRBJ2-3; 12 bases agree with TRBD2. The CDR3 length is 16 residues. V dropped 3 bases and J dropped 4; count of bases not matched to a gene: 8. Germline V CDR1 and CDR2: GTSNPN, SVGIG (reference sequence).

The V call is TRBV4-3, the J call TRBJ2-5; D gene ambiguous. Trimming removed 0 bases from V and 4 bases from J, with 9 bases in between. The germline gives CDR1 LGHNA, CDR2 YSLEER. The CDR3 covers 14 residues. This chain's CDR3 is CASSQERRAETQYF. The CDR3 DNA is TGCGCCAGCAGCCAAGAAAGACGGGCAGAGACCCAGTACTTC.

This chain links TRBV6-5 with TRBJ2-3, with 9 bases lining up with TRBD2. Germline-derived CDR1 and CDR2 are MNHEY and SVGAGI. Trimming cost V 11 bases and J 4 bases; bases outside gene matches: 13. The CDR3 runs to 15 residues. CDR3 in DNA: TGTGCCGTCAGTCTCGCTAGCGGGGACCCAGATACGCAGTATTTT. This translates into CAVSLASGDPDTQYF.

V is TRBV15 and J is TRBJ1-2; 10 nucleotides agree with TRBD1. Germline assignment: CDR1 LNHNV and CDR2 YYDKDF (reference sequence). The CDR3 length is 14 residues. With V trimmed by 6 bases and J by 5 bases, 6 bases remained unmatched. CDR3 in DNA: TGTGCCACCAGTCGGGACAGGGGTGCGTATGGCTACACCTTC. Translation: CATSRDRGAYGYTF.

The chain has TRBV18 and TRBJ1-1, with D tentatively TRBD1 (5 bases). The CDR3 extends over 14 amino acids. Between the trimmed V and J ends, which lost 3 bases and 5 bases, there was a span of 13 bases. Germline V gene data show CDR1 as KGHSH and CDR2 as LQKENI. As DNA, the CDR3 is TGTGCCAGCTCACCGGACCTAGGGGCTACTGAAGCTTTCTTT. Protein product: CASSPDLGATEAFF.

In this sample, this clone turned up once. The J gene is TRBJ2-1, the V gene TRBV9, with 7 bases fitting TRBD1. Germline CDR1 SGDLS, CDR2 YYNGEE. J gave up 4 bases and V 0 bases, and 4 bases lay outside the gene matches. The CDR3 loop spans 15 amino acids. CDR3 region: CASSVETGSYNEQFF. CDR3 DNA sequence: TGTGCCAGCAGCGTAGAGACAGGGTCGTACAATGAGCAGTTCTTC. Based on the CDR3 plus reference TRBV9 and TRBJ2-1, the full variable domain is DSGVTQTPKHLITATGQRVTLRCSPRSGDLSVYWYQQSLDQGLQFLIQYYNGEERAKGNILERFSAQQFPDLHSELNLSSLELGDSALYFCASSVETGSYNEQFFGPGTRLTVL.

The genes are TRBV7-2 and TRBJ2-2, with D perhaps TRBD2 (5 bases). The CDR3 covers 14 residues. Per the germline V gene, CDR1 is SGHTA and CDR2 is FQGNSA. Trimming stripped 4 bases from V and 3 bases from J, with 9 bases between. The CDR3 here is CASSSEGYTGELFF. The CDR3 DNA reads TGTGCCAGCAGCTCCGAGGGTTACACCGGGGAGCTGTTTTTT.

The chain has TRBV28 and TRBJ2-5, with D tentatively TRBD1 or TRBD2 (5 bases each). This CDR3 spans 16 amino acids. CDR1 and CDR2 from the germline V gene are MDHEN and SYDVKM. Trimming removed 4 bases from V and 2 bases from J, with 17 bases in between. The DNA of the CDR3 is TGTGCCAGCAGTTCCACCGGGACGGAGGATCAAGAGACCCAGTACTTC. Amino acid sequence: CASSSTGTEDQETQYF.

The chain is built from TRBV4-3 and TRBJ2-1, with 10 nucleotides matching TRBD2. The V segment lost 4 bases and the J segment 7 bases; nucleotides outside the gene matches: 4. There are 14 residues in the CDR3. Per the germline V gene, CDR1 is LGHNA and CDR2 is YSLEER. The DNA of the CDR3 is TGCGCCAGCAGCCCGCGGACTAGCGGAAATGAGCAGTTCTTC. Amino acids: CASSPRTSGNEQFF.

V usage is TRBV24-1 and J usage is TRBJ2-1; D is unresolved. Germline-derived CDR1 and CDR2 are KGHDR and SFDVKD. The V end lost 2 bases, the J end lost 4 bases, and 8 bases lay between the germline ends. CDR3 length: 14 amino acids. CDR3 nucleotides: TGTGCCACCAGTGATTCCGACGGGTACAATGAGCAGTTCTTC. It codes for CATSDSDGYNEQFF.

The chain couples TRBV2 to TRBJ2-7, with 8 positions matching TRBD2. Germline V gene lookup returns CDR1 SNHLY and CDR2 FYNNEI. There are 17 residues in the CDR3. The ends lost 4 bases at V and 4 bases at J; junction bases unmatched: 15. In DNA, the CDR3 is TGTGCCAGCAGTGTGGATAGGGTCGGGACTAGAAAATACGAGCAGTACTTC. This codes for CASSVDRVGTRKYEQYF. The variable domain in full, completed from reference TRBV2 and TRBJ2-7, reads EPEVTQTPSHQVTQMGQEVILRCVPISNHLYFYWYRQILGQKVEFLVSFYNNEISEKSEIFDDQFSVERPDGSNFTLKIRSTKLEDSAMYFCASSVDRVGTRKYEQYFGPGTRLTVT.

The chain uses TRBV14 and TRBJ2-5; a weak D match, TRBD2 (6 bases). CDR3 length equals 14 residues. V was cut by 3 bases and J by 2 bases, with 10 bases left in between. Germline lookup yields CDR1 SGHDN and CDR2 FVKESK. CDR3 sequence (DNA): TGTGCCAGCAGCCATTCCCGGGGGCAAGAGACCCAGTACTTC. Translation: CASSHSRGQETQYF.

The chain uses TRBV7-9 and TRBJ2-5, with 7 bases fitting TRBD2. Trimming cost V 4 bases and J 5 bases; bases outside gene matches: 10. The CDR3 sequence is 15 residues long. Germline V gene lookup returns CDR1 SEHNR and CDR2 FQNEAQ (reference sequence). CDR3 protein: CASSSRLAVTETQYF. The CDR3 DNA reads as TGTGCCAGCAGCTCCCGACTAGCTGTCACGGAGACCCAGTACTTC. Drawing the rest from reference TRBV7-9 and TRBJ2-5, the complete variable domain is DTGVSQNPRHKITKRGQNVTFRCDPISEHNRLYWYRQTLGQGPEFLTYFQNEAQLEKSRLLSDRFSAERPKGSFSTLEIQRTEQGDSAMYLCASSSRLAVTETQYFGPGTRLLVL.

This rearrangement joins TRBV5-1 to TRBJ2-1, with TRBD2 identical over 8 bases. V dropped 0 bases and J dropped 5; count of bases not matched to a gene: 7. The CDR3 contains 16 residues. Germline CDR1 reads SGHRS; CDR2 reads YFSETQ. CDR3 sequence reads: CASSLAIGLANNEQFF. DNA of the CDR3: TGCGCCAGCAGCTTGGCAATAGGACTAGCTAACAATGAGCAGTTCTTC. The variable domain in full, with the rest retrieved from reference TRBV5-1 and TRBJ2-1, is KAGVTQTPRYLIKTRGQQVTLSCSPISGHRSVSWYQQTPGQGLQFLFEYFSETQRNKGNFPGRFSGRQFSNSRSEMNVSTLELGDSALYLCASSLAIGLANNEQFFGPGTRLTVL.

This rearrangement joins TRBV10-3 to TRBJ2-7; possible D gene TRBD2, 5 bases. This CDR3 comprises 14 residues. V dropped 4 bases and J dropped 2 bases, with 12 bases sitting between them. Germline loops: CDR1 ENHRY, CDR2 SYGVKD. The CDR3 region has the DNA TGTGCCATCAGTGTGGCGGAGGCCCCCTACGAGCAGTACTTC. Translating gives CAISVAEAPYEQYF.

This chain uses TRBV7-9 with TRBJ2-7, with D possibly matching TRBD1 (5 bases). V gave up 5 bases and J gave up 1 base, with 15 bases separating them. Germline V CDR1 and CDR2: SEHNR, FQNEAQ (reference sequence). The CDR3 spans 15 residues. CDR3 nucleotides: TGTGCCAGCAGCCAGAGACGCAGGGAATCCTACGAGCAGTACTTC. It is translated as CASSQRRRESYEQYF.

CDR3 sequence: CASSLNSPLHF. DNA for the CDR3: TGTGCCAGCAGTCTGAATTCACCCCTCCACTTT. V usage is TRBV28 and J usage is TRBJ1-6; no clear D. This CDR3 comprises 11 residues. In germline, CDR1 is MDHEN, CDR2 SYDVKM. The V and J ends lost 5 bases and 7 bases respectively, with 3 bases between them.

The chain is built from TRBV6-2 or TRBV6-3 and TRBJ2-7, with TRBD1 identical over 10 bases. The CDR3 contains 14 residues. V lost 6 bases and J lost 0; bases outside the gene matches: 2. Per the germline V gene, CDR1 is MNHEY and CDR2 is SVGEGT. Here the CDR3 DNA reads TGTGCCAGCAGCCGGACAGGGGGCTCCTACGAGCAGTACTTC. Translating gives CASSRTGGSYEQYF.

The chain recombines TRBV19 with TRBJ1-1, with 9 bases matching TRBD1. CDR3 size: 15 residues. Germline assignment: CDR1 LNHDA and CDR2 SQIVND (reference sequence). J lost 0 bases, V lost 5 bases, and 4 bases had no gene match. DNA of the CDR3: TGTGCCAGTAGTTTGGACAGGGGATTGAACACTGAAGCTTTCTTT. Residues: CASSLDRGLNTEAFF.